The table lists the clone carrying this TCR beta chain with a count of one. These data come from a study of blood T cell repertoires in COVID-19. Overall study context: COVID-19 samples from acute and convalescent phases originated in the United States, Italy and Spain.

Methods used by the authors: Reference gene primer amplification in the assay estimated nucleated cell counts. Clones were read by immunoSEQ multiplex PCR, and TCRdb kept only the in-frame ones, dropping some. The V and J calls and clone size are taken from that table; D and trimming were inferred from the DNA. There are 55,000 or so clones in the sample; about 80% occur only once, and 15% to 20% lies in the top ten. The V gene lost 6 bases and the J gene lost 5 bases, with 7 bases spanning the gap. The CDR3 loop spans 12 amino acids. Germline lookup yields CDR1 MDHEN and CDR2 SYDVKM. Seattle enrolled patients during active infection and tracked them longitudinally.

Sequenced sample: peripheral blood. The gene calls are TRBV28 and TRBJ2-2; D remains unclear. The TCR was taken from a man aged 30 to 45 with COVID-19, enrolled during active disease. Written as DNA, the CDR3 is TGTGCCAGCAGCCCGTTAACCGGGGAGCTGTTTTTT. Its protein is CASSPLTGELFF. The full variable domain, its missing parts supplied by reference TRBV28 and TRBJ2-2, is DVKVTQSSRYLVKRTGEKVFLECVQDMDHENMFWYRQDPGLGLRLIYFSYDVKMKEKGDIPEGYSVSREKKERFSLILESASTNQTSMYLCASSPLTGELFFGEGSRLTVL.